This T cell receptor (beta chain) emerged from a study of tumor and adjacent non-tumor tissue in lung cancer (dated by TCRdb to the late 2010s). As for the study more broadly: Patients with adenocarcinoma (roughly 12), squamous cell carcinoma (2) and small cell lung cancer (1) were included in the cohort. TCRbeta CDR3 sequencing was performed on a few dozen paired specimens, with one tumor sample and one normal lung sample collected per patient. Sequencing generated a total of approximately 130 million productive TCRbeta reads, averaging around 4.3 million reads per sample. Ages among the 15 or so patients ranged from roughly 31 to 76 years, there were around ten men and 5 women, and disease was at TNM stage I to III. Using bulk TCRbeta repertoires from some 14 lung cancer patients, the study set lung tumor tissue side by side with matched distant non-tumor lung tissue. Results and caveats for the whole study, not just this receptor: Neither the sequencing platform nor unique molecular identifiers are named or mentioned anywhere in the methods. TCR diversity was significantly higher in younger patients, and greater tumor TCR diversity was associated with shorter overall survival and shorter disease-free survival. With only approximately 15 patients in the cohort, the authors noted that larger samples and more detailed clinical data are needed. The top 100 clones accounted for a significantly larger cumulative portion of the repertoire in normal lung than in tumor tissue. Peripheral blood was not sequenced, so blood TCRbeta repertoires in these lung cancer patients were not examined. TCR diversity (inverse Simpson) was significantly higher in tumor than in normal lung tissue (roughly 390 vs 170, P = 0.0075, Mann-Whitney U test).

Inclusive of the bounding cysteine and phenylalanine, the CDR3 is 17 residues long. Left in the record is the CDR3 DNA by itself, 51 bases read in frame from the first base. CDR1 and CDR2, looked up from the germline V gene, are MGHRA and YSYEKL. About this clonotype: Its binding antigen is unknown. The junction does not match germline at one end; this may be a read error.

The library was built by means of multiplex PCR. TCRdb lists the instrument as Illumina HiSeq 2500. TCRbeta libraries were constructed through three rounds of nested PCR with primers (Table S4) according to protocols modified from ARM-PCR. Before sequencing, PCR products in the 200-500 bp range were cut out of the gel and cleaned up using the QIAquick gel extraction kit. From the authors' description of their analysis: Reads were cleaned using Trimmomatic, were merged into complete CDR3 sequences using FLASH, and were assigned to V(D)J germline segments using MiTCR. Clonal diversity was calculated as the inverse Simpson's index using VDJtools. In-frame sequences lacking a premature stop codon were counted as productive reads. Clones were called with MiXCR by TCRdb after fastp trimmed the public reads at Q25, and only in-frame beta chains were retained. All rows with the same CDR3 protein become a single entry with the most common DNA and genes. The V and J calls reflect TCRdb's pipeline rather than the authors' work. This sample holds fewer than 130,000 distinct CDR3 sequences; 84% were observed only once. The ten biggest clones cover approximately 22% of the sample.

Bulk unsorted tissue served as the source for RNA extraction, and RNA quality was assessed using a NanoDrop ND-1000 and an Agilent 2100. Donors were newly diagnosed lung cancer patients admitted for thoracic surgery in China between August and November 2014, without prior chemotherapy. Patients who had received previous radiotherapy or chemotherapy, or who had another concurrent cancer, were excluded from the study. Surgical tissue pieces of about 1-2.1 cm3 were preserved in RNAlater solution and were kept at -80 degrees C until use. This chain is built from TRBV4-1 and TRBJ2-5; TRBD2 might be the D gene, on 5 matching bases. This TCR derives from a man in his 70s with non-small cell lung cancer. Sequencing used lung tumor tissue. The CDR3 amino acid sequence is: CTSSSGLPVDPQETRYF. The DNA sequence reads TGCACCAGCAGCTCTGGACTCCCGGTGGATCCACAAGAGACCCGGTACTTC.